This entry features one T cell receptor beta chain sequence. Its antigen is undetermined. Unique molecular identifiers tagged the TCRbeta library. One entry per CDR3 protein results from TCRdb running MiXCR on the PCR reads. This sample carries under 400,000 distinct CDR3 sequences, 23% of them seen once, and the ten largest clones take approximately 10%. The sample belongs to a study of T-cell reconstitution after alpha-beta-depleted transplantation in children. Findings and limits, study-wide: Once a year had passed after transplant, T-cell counts and diversity came mostly from newly produced T cells.

CDR1 and CDR2 from the germline V gene are MNHNS and SASEGT. V lost 1 base and J lost 4, with 8 bases in between. This CDR3 spans 14 amino acids. This clonotype originated in a male patient under 18 who had a stem cell transplant for acute lymphoblastic leukemia, so the T cells may come from the graft donor. The source material was PBMCs, mostly from graft donor cells, sampled 180 days after TCRalphabeta/CD19-depleted stem cell transplant. The rearrangement links TRBV6-1 to TRBJ1-5; D gene ambiguous. The CDR3 loop reads CASSEGNRNQPQHF. The CDR3 region has the DNA TGTGCCAGCAGTGAAGGCAATAGAAATCAGCCCCAGCATTTT.